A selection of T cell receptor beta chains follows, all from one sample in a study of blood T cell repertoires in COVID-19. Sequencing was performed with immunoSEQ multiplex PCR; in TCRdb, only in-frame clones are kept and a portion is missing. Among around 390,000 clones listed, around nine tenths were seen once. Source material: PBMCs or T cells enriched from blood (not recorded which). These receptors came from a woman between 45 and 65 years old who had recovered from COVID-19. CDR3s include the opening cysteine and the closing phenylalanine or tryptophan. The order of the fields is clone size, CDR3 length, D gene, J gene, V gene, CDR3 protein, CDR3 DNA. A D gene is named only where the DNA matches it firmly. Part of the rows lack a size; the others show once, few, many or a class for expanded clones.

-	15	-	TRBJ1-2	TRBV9	CASSGREKANYGYTF	TGTGCCAGCAGCGGGAGGGAGAAGGCTAACTATGGCTACACCTTC
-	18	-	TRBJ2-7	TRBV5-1	CASSQLPKQESMTYEQYF	TGCGCCAGCAGCCAATTACCAAAGCAGGAAAGTATGACCTACGAGCAGTACTTC
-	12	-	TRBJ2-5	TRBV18	CASSTGSETQYF	TGTGCCAGCTCTACTGGGAGTGAGACCCAGTACTTC
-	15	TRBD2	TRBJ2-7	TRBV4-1	CASSQDRTSGYEQYF	TGCGCCAGCAGCCAAGACCGTACTAGCGGTTACGAGCAGTACTTC
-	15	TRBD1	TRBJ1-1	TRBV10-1	CSQPWTGGCRTEAFF	TGCTCACAACCTTGGACAGGGGGCTGTCGCACTGAAGCTTTCTTT
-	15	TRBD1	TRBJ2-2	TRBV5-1	CASSLTGQGTGELFF	TGCGCCAGCAGCTTGACGGGACAGGGAACCGGGGAGCTGTTTTTT
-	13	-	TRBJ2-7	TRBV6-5	CASMGGLEYEQYF	TGTGCCAGCATGGGGGGTTTGGAGTACGAGCAGTACTTC
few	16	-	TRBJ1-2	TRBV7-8	CASSLSVWQGRYGYTF	TGTGCCAGCAGCTTATCTGTATGGCAGGGGCGTTATGGCTACACCTTC
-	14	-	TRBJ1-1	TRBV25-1	CASKETGVVTEAFF	TGTGCCAGCAAAGAGACCGGGGTGGTCACTGAAGCTTTCTTT
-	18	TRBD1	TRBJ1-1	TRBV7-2	CASSSRGQGMIMNTEAFF	TGTGCCAGCAGCTCCAGGGGACAGGGGATGATCATGAACACTGAAGCTTTCTTT
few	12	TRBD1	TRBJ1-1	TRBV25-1	CASRAGQIEAFF	TGTGCCAGCAGGGCGGGACAGATTGAAGCTTTCTTT
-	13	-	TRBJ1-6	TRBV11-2	CASSLAGASPLHF	TGTGCCAGCAGCTTAGCGGGTGCTTCACCCCTCCACTTT
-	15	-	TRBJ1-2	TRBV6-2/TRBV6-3	CASSRFVGGNYGYTF	TGTGCCAGCAGCCGATTCGTCGGCGGAAACTATGGCTACACCTTC
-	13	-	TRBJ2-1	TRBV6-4	CASSEWTGQQRVF	TGTGCCAGCAGTGAGTGGACAGGCCAGCAGCGGGTCTTC
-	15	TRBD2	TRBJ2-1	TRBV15	CATSERGGVIHEQFF	TGTGCCACCAGCGAGCGGGGGGGCGTTATCCATGAGCAGTTCTTC
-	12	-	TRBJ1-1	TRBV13	CASSLEGRGAFF	TGTGCCAGCAGCTTAGAGGGGCGCGGTGCTTTCTTT
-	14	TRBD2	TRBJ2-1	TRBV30	CAWSVRLASFEQFF	TGTGCCTGGAGTGTGCGACTAGCTTCTTTTGAGCAGTTCTTC
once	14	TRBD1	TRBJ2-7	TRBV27	CASSLDRGPYEQYF	TGTGCCAGCAGTCTCGACAGGGGTCCCTACGAGCAGTACTTC
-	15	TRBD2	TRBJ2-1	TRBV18	CASSPLAGGQGEQFF	TGTGCCAGCTCACCCTTAGCGGGGGGGCAGGGTGAGCAGTTCTTC
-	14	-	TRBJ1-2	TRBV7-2	CASSPGGPGRGYTF	TGTGCCAGCAGCCCCGGAGGGCCGGGGAGGGGCTACACCTTC